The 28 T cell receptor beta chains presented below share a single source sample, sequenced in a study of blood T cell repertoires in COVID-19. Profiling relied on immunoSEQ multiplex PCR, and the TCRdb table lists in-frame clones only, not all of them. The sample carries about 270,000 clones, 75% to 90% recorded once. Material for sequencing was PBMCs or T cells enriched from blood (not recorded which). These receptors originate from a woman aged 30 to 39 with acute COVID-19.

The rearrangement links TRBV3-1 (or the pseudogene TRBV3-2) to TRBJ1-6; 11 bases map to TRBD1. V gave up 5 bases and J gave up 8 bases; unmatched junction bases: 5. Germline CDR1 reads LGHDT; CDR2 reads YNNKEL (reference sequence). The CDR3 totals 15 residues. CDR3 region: CASSLGTGGDSPLHF. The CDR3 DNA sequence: TGTGCCAGCAGCTTAGGGACAGGGGGTGATTCACCCCTCCACTTT.

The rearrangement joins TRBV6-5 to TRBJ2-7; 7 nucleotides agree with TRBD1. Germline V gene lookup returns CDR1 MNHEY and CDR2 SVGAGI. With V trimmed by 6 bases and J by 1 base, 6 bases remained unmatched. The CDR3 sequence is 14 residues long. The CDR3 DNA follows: TGTGCCAGCAGCGTTGGGACAGTATCCTACGAGCAGTACTTC. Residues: CASSVGTVSYEQYF.

CDR3 sequence (DNA): TGCGCCAGCAGGCGGGGTTATACGCAGTATTTT. Amino acid sequence: CASRRGYTQYF. The rearrangement uses TRBV4-1 and TRBJ2-3; D might be TRBD2 (6 bases). The CDR3 loop spans 11 amino acids. V was cut by 6 bases and J by 7 bases, with 8 bases left in between. Germline lookup yields CDR1 MGHRA and CDR2 YSYEKL.

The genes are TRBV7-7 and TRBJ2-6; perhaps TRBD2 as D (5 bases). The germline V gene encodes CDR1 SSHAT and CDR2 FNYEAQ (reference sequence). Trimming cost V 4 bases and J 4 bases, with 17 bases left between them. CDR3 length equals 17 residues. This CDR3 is CASSSGKLTWGANVLTF. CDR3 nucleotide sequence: TGTGCCAGCAGCTCCGGGAAATTGACGTGGGGGGCCAACGTCCTGACTTTC.

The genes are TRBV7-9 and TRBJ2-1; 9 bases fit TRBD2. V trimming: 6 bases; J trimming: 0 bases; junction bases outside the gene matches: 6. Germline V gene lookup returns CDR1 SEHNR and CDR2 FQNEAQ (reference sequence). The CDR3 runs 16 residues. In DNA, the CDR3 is TGTGCCAGCAGTGAACTAGCGGGTAGCTCCTACAATGAGCAGTTCTTC. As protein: CASSELAGSSYNEQFF.

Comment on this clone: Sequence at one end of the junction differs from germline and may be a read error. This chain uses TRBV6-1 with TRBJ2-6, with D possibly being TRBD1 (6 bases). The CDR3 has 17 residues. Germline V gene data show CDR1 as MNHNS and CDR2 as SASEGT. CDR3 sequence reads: CASSEVLRGNGANVLTF. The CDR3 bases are TGTGCCAGCAGCGAAGTTTTAAGGGGGAATGGGGCCAACGTCCTGACTTTC.

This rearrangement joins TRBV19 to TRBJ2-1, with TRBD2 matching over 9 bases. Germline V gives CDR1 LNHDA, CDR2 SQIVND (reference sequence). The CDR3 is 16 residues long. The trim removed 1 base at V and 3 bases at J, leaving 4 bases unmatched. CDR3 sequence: CASSIGASGNYNEQFF. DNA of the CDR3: TGTGCCAGTAGTATAGGGGCTAGCGGGAACTACAATGAGCAGTTCTTC.

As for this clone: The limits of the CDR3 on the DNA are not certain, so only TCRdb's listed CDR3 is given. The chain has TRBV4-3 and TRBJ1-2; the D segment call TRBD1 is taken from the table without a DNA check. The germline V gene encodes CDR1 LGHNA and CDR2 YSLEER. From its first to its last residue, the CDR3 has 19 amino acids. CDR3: CASSQERAGAAWGAGAHTF.

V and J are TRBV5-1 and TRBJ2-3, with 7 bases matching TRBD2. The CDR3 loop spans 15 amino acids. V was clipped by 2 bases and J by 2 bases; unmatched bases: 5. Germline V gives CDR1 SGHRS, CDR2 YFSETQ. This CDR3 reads CASSLRRENTDTQYF. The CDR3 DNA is TGCGCCAGCAGCTTACGGCGGGAGAACACAGATACGCAGTATTTT.

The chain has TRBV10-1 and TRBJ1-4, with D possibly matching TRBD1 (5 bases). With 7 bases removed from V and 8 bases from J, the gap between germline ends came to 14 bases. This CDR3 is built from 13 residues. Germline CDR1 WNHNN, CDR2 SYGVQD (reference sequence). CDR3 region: CASNLGGVEKLFF. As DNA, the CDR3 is TGCGCCAGCAACCTCGGGGGGGTGGAAAAACTGTTTTTT.

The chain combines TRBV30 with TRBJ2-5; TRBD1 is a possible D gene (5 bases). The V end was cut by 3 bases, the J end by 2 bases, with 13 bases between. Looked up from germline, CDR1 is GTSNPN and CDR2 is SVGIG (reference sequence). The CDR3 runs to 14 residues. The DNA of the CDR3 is TGTGCCTGGAGCCTCGGACACCAACAAGAGACCCAGTACTTC. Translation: CAWSLGHQQETQYF.

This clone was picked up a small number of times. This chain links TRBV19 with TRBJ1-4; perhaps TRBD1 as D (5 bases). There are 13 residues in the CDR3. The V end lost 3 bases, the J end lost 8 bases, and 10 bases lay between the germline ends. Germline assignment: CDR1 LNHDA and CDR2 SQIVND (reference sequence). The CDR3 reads CASSMQGYEKLFF. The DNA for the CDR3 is TGTGCCAGTAGTATGCAGGGTTACGAAAAACTGTTTTTT.

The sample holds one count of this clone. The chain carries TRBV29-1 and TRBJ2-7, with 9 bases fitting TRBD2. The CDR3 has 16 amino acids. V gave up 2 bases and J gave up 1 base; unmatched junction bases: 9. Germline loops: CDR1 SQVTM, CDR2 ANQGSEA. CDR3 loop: CSVERPSGMSSYEQYF. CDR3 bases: TGCAGCGTTGAACGTCCTAGCGGGATGTCTTCCTACGAGCAGTACTTC.

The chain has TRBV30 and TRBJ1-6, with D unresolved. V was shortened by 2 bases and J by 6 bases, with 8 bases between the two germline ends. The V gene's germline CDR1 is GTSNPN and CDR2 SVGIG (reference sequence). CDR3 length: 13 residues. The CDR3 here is CAWSREGNSPLHF. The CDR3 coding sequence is TGTGCCTGGAGTCGAGAGGGTAATTCACCCCTCCACTTT.

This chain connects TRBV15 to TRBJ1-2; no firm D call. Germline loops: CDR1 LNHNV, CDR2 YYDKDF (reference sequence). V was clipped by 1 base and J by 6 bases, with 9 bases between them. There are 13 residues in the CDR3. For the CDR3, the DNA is TGTGCCACCAGCAGAGGGTCAGGTGATGGCTACACCTTC. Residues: CATSRGSGDGYTF.

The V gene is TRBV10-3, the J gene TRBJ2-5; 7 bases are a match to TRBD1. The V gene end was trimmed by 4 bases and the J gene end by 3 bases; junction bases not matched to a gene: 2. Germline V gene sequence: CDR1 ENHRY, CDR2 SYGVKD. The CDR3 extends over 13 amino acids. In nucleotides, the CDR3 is TGTGCCATCAGTGGACAGGGTGAAGAGACCCAGTACTTC. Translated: CAISGQGEETQYF.

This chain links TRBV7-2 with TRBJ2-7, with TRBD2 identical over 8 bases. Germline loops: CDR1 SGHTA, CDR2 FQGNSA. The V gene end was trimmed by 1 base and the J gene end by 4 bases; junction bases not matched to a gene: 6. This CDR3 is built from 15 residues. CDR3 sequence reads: CASSLVAGPNYEQYF. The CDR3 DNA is TGTGCCAGCAGCTTAGTAGCGGGACCGAATTACGAGCAGTACTTC.

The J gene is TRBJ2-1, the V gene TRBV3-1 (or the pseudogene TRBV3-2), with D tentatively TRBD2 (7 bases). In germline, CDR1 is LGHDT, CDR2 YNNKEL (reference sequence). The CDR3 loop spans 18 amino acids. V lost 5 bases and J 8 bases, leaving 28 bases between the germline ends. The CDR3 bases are TGTGCCAGCAGCAACCCTCCGGGCGGGACCACGGGGGGCGATGAGCAGTTCTTC. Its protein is CASSNPPGGTTGGDEQFF.

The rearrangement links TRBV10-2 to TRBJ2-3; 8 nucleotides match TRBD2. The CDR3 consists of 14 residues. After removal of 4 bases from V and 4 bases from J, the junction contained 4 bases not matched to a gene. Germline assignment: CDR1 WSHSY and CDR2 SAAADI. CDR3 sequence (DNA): TGCGCCAGCAGTGGAGACGGGAGGGCAGATACGCAGTATTTT. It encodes CASSGDGRADTQYF.

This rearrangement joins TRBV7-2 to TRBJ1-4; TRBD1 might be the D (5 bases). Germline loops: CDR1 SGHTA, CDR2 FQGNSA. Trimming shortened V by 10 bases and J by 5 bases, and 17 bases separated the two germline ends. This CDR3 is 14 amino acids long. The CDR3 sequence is CATRPDSVNEKLFF. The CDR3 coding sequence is TGTGCCACCCGCCCTGACAGCGTAAATGAAAAACTGTTTTTT.

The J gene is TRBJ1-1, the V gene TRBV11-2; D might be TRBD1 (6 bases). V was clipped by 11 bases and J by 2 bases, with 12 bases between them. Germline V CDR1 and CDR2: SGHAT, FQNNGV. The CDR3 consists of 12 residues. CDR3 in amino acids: CAGGQRNTEAFF. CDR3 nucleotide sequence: TGTGCCGGGGGCCAGAGAAACACTGAAGCTTTCTTT.

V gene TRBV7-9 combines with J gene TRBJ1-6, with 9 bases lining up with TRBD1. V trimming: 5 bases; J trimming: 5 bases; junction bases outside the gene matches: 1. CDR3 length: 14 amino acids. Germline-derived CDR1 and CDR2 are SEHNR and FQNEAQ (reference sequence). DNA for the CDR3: TGTGCCAGCAGCAGGACAGGGGATAATTCACCCCTCCACTTT. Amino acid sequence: CASSRTGDNSPLHF.

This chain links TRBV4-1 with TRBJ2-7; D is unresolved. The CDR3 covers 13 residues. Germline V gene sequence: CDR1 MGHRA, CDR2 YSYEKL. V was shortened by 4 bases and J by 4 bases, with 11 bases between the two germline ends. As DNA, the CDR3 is TGCGCCAGCAGCCCAACCATCGAGTACGAGCAGTACTTC. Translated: CASSPTIEYEQYF.

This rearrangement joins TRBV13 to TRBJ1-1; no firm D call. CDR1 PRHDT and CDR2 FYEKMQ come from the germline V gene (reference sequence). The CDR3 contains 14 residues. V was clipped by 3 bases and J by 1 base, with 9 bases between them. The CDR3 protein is CASSLGGQNTEAFF. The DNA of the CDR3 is TGTGCCAGCAGCTTGGGTGGGCAGAACACTGAAGCTTTCTTT.

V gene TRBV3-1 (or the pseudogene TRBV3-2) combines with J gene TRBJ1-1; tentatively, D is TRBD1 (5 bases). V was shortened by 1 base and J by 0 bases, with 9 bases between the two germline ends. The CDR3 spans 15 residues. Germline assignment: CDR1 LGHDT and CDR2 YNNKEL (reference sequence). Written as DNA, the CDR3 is TGTGCCAGCAGCCAAGCTGGGGGGGTGAACACTGAAGCTTTCTTT. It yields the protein CASSQAGGVNTEAFF.

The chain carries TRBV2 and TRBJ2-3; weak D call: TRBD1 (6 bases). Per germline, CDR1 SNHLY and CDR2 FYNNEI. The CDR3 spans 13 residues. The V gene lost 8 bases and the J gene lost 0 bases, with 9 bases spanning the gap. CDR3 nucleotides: TGTGCCAGCCACAGGGATAGCACAGATACGCAGTATTTT. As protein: CASHRDSTDTQYF.

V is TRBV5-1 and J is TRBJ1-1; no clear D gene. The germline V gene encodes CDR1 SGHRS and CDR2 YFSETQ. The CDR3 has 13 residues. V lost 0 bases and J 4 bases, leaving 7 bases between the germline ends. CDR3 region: CASSLDGSTEAFF. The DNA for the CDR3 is TGCGCCAGCAGCTTGGACGGGTCCACTGAAGCTTTCTTT.

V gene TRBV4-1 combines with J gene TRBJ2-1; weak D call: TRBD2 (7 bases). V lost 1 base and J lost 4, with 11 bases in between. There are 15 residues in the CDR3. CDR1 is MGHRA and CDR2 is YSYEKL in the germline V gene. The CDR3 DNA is TGCGCCAGCAGCCAAGTAGGGGGACTATACAATGAGCAGTTCTTC. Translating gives CASSQVGGLYNEQFF.